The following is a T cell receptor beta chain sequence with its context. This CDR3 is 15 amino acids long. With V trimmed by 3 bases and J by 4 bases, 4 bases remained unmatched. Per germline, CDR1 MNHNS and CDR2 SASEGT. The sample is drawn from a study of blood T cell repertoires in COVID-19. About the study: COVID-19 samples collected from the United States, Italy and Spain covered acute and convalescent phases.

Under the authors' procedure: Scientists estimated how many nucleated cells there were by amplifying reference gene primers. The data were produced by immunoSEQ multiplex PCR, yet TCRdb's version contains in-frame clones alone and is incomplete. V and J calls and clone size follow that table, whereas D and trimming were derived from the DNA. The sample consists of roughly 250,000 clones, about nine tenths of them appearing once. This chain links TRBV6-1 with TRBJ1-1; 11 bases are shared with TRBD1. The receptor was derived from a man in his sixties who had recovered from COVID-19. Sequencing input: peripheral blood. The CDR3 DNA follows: TGTGCCAGCAGTGAGTGGGGACAGGGGGGCACTGAAGCTTTCTTT. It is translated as CASSEWGQGGTEAFF.